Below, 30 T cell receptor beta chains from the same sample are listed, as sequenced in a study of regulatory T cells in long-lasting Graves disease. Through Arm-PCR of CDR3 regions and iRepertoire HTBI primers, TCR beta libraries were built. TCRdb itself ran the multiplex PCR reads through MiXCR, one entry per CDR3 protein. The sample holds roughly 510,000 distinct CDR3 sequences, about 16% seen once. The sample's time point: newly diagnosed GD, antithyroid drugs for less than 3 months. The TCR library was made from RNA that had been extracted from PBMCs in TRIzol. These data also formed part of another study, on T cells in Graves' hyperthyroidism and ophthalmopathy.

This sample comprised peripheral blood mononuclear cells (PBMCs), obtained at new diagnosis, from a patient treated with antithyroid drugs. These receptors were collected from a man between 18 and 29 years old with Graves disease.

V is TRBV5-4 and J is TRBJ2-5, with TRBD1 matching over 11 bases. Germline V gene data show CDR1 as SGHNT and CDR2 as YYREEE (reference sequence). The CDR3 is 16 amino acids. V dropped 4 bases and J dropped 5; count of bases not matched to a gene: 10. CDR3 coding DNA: TGTGCCAGCAGCAACCGGTGGACAGGGGGCACGGAGACCCAGTACTTC. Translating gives CASSNRWTGGTETQYF. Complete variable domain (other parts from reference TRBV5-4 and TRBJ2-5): ETGVTQSPTHLIKTRGQQVTLRCSSQSGHNTVSWYQQALGQGPQFIFQYYREEENGRGNFPPRFSGLQFPNYSSELNVNALELDDSALYLCASSNRWTGGTETQYFGPGTRLLVL.

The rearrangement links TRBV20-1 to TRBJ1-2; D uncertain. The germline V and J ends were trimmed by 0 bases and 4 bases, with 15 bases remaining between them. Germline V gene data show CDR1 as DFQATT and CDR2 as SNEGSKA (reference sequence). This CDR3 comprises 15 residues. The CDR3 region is CSARDLRSSVYGYTF. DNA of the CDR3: TGCAGTGCTAGAGATTTGCGGTCGTCGGTCTATGGCTACACCTTC.

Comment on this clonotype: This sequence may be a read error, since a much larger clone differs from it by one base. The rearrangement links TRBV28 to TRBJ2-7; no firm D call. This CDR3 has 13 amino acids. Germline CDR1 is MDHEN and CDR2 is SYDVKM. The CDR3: CASSLRAHYERYF. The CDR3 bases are TGTGCCAGCAGTCTCCGGGCCCACTACGAGCGGTACTTC.

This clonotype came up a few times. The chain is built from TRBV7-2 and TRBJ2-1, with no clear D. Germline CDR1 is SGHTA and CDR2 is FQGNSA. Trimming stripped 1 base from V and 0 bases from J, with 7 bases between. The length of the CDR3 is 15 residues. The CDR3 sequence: CASSLDPGSYNEQFF. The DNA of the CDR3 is TGTGCCAGCAGCTTAGACCCGGGCTCCTACAATGAGCAGTTCTTC.

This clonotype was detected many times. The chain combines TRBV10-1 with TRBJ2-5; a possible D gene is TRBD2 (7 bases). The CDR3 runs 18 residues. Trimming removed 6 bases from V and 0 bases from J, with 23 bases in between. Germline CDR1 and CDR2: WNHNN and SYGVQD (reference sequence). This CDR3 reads CASSPDRGAQTHQETQYF. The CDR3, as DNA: TGCGCCAGCAGCCCTGATCGGGGGGCGCAGACTCACCAAGAGACCCAGTACTTC.

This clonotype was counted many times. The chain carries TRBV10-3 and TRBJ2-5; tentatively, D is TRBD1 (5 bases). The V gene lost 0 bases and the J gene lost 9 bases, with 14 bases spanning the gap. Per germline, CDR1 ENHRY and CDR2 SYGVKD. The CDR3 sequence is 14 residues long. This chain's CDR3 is CAISESKQDPAQYF. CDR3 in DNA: TGTGCCATCAGTGAGTCGAAACAGGACCCAGCCCAGTACTTC.

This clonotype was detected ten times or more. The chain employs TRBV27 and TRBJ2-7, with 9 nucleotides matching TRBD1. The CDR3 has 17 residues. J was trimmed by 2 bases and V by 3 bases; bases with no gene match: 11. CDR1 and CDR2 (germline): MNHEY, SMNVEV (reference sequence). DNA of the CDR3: TGTGCCAGCAGTTTGTTGGACCCGGGACAGGGACCCTACGAGCAGTACTTC. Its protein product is CASSLLDPGQGPYEQYF.

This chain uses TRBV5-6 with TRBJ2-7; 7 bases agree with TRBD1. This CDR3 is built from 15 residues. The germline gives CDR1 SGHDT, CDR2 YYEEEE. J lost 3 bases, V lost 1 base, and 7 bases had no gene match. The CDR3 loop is CASSLKGTAIYEQYF. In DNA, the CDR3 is TGTGCCAGCAGCTTGAAAGGGACAGCGATCTACGAGCAGTACTTC.

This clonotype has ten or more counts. The CDR3 loop is CASSLPQLGSAGSPLHF. The CDR3 DNA sequence: TGTGCCAGCAGTTTACCCCAATTGGGGTCGGCTGGTTCACCCCTCCACTTT. The chain is built from TRBV27 and TRBJ1-6; D is unresolved. V shed 2 bases and J shed 9 bases, with 20 bases lying between them. From germline, CDR1 is MNHEY and CDR2 SMNVEV (reference sequence). CDR3 size: 17 residues.

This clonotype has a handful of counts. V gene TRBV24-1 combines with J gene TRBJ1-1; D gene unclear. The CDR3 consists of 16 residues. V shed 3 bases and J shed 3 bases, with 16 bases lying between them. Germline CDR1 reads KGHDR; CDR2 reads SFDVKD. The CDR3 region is CATSDETGPRDTEAFF. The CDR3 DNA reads TGTGCCACCAGTGATGAGACCGGGCCCCGGGACACTGAAGCTTTCTTT.

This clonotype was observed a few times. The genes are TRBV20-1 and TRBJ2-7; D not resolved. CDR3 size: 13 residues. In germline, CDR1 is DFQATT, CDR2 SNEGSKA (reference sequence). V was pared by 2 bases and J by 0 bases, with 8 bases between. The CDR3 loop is CSARQVFSYEQYF. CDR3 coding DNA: TGCAGTGCTAGACAAGTGTTCTCCTACGAGCAGTACTTC.

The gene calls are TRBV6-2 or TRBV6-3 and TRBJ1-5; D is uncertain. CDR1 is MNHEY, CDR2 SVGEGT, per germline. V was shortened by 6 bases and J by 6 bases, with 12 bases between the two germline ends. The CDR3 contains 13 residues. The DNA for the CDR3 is TGTGCCAGCAGGACCGACACCCTTCAGCCCCAGCATTTT. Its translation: CASRTDTLQPQHF.

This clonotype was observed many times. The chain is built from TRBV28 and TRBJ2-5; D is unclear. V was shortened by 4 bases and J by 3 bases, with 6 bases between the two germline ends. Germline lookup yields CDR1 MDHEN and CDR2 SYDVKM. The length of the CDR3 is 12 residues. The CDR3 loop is CASSSTEETQYF. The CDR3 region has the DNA TGTGCCAGCAGTTCCACAGAAGAGACCCAGTACTTC.

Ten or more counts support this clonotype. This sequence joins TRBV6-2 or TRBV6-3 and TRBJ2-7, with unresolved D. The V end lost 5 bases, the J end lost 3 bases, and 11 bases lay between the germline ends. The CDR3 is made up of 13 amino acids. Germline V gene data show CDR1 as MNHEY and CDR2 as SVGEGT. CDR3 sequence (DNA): TGTGCCAGCAGTGGCCAGTTCAACTACGAGCAGTACTTC. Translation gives CASSGQFNYEQYF.

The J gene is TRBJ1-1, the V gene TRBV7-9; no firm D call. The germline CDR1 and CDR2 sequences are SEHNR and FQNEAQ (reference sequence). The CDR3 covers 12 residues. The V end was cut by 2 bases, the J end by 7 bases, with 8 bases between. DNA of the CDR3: TGTGCCAGCAGCTTAACGGCTTTTGAAGCTTTCTTT. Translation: CASSLTAFEAFF. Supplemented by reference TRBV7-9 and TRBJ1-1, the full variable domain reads DTGVSQNPRHKITKRGQNVTFRCDPISEHNRLYWYRQTLGQGPEFLTYFQNEAQLEKSRLLSDRFSAERPKGSFSTLEIQRTEQGDSAMYLCASSLTAFEAFFGQGTRLTVV.

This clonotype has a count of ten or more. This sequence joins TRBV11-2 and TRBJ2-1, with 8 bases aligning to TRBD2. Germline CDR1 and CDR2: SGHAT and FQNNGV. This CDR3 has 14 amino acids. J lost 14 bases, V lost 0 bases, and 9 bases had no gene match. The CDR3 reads CASSLDPGLGKEFF. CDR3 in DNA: TGTGCCAGCAGCTTAGATCCGGGACTAGGGAAGGAGTTCTTC.

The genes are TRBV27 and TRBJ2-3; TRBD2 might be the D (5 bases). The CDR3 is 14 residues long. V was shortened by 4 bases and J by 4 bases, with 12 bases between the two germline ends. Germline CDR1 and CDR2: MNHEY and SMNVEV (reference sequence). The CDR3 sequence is CASSSREEPDTQYF. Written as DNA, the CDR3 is TGTGCCAGCAGTTCCCGGGAAGAACCAGATACGCAGTATTTT.

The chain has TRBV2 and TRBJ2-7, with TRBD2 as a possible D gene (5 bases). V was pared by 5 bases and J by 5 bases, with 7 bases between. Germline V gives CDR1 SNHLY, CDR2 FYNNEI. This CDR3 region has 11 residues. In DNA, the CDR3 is TGTGCCAGCAGTAGTAGCGACGAGCAGTACTTC. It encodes CASSSSDEQYF.

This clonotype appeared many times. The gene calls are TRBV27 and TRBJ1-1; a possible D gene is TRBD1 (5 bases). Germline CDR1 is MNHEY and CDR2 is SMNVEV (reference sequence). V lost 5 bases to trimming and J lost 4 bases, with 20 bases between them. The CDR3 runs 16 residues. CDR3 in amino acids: CASSTIRTGGGTEAFF. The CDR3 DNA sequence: TGTGCCAGCAGTACGATCCGGACGGGCGGGGGCACTGAAGCTTTCTTT.

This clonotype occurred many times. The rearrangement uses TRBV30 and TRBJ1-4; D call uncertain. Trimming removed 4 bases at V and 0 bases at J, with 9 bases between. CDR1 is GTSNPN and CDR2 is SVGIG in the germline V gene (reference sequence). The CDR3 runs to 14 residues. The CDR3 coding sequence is TGTGCCTGGATGAAGGATACAACTAATGAAAAACTGTTTTTT. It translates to CAWMKDTTNEKLFF.

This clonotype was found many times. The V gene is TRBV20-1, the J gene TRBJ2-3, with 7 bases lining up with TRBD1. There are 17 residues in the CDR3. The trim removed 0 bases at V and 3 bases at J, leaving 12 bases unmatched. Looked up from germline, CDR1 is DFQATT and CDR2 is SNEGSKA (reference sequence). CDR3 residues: CSARDPFSGGGTDTQYF. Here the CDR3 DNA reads TGCAGTGCTAGAGACCCGTTCTCAGGGGGTGGTACAGATACGCAGTATTTT.

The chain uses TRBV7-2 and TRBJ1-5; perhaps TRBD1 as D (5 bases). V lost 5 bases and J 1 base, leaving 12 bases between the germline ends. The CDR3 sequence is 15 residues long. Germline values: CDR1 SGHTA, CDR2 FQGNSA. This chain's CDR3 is CASSPWGGSNQPQHF. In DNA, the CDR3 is TGTGCCAGCAGCCCGTGGGGGGGAAGCAATCAGCCCCAGCATTTT.

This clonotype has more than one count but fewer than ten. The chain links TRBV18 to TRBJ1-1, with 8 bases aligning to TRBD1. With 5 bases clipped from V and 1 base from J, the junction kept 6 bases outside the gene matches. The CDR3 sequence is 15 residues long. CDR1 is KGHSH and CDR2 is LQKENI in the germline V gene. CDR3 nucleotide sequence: TGTGCCAGCTCAGCGAGGACAGGGAGGAACACTGAAGCTTTCTTT. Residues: CASSARTGRNTEAFF.

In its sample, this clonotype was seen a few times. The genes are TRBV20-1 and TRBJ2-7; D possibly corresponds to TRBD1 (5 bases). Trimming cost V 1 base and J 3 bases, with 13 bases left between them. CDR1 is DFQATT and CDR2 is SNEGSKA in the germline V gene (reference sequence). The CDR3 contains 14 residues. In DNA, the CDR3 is TGCAGTGCTAGAGGAGCGCAGGGATTCTACGAGCAGTACTTC. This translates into CSARGAQGFYEQYF.

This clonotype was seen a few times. The chain's CDR3 is CASSLGDFGNQPQHF. In DNA, the CDR3 is TGCGCCAGCAGCCTGGGGGACTTTGGAAATCAGCCCCAGCATTTT. The chain is built from TRBV5-1 and TRBJ1-5; D perhaps matches TRBD1 (5 bases). The CDR3 sequence is 15 residues long. Deletions cut 4 bases from V and 4 bases from J, with 15 bases between. Germline-derived CDR1 and CDR2 are SGHRS and YFSETQ.

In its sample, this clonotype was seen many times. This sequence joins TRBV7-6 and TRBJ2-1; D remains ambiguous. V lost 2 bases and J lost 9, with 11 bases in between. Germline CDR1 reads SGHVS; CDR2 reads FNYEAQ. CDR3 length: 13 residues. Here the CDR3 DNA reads TGTGCCAGCAGCTTATATTACCCCGGTGAGCAGTTCTTC. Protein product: CASSLYYPGEQFF.

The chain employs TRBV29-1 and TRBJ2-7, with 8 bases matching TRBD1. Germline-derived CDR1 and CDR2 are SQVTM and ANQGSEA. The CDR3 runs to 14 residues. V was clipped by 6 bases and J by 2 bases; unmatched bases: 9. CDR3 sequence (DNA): TGCAGCGTGCTAGTAGAGGACAGGGCCTACGAGCAGTACTTC. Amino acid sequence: CSVLVEDRAYEQYF.

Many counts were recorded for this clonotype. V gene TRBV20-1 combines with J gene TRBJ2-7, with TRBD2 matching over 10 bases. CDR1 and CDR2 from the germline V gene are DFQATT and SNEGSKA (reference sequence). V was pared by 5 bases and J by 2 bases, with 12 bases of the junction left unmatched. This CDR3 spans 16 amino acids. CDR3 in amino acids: CSAGGETSGFPYEQYF. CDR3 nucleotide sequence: TGCAGTGCTGGGGGGGAGACTAGCGGGTTTCCCTACGAGCAGTACTTC.

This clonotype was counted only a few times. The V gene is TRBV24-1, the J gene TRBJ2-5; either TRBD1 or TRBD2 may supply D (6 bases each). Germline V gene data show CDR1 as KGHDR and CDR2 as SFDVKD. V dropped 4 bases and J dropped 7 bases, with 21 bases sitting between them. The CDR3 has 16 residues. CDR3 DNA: TGTGCCACCAGTGACGCGGGACATGGTAGACCGGGGACCCAGTACTTC. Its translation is CATSDAGHGRPGTQYF.

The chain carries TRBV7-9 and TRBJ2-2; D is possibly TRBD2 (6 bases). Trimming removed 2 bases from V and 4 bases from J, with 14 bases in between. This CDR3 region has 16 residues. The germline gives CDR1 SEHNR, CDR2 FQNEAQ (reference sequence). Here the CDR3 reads CASSLPVSGSTGELFF. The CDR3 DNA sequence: TGTGCCAGCAGCTTACCTGTTAGCGGTTCCACCGGGGAGCTGTTTTTT.